The 30 T cell receptor beta chains listed next were all sequenced from one sample in a study of shared clonotypes between healthy human individuals. Profiling relied on immunoSEQ multiplex PCR, and the TCRdb table lists in-frame clones only, not all of them. The sample includes roughly 500,000 clones, about 96% of them seen just once. Source material: naive CD4+ T cells sorted from blood. Subset in this sample: CD45RA+ positively selected. These receptors came from a woman younger than 45 in good health.

V gene TRBV28 combines with J gene TRBJ1-2; possibly TRBD1 for D (6 bases). Trimming removed 6 bases from V and 4 bases from J, with 15 bases in between. Germline values: CDR1 MDHEN, CDR2 SYDVKM. The CDR3 consists of 14 residues. CDR3 DNA sequence: TGTGCCAGCAGCCCCAGGGGAATGGGCTATGGCTACACCTTC. This translates into CASSPRGMGYGYTF.

The chain carries TRBV27 and TRBJ1-1, with 7 nucleotides matching TRBD1. The V gene's germline CDR1 is MNHEY and CDR2 SMNVEV (reference sequence). This CDR3 is 13 amino acids long. With V trimmed by 3 bases and J by 8 bases, 6 bases remained unmatched. The CDR3 nucleotides read TGTGCCAGCAGTTTTCGACAGGGTGGGGAAGCTTTCTTT. It is translated as CASSFRQGGEAFF.

The chain joins TRBV2 to TRBJ1-2; 9 bases are shared with TRBD1. The CDR3 length is 14 residues. J gave up 7 bases and V 6 bases, and 9 bases lay outside the gene matches. The germline V gene encodes CDR1 SNHLY and CDR2 FYNNEI. CDR3 coding DNA: TGTGCCAGCAGCCAACAGGGGGCGCAGGGTGGCTACACCTTC. This sequence encodes CASSQQGAQGGYTF.

This clone has just one count. J is TRBJ1-2 and V is TRBV21-1; the D call TRBD1 from the table was never checked on the DNA. TRBV21-1 is noted as a pseudogene. CDR3 length: 15 residues. CDR3 nucleotide sequence: TGTGCCAGCAGCAAATCAGGATGCGCTAACTATGGCTACACCTTC. Translated: CASSKSGCANYGYTF.

The rearrangement joins TRBV7-3 to TRBJ2-3; 9 bases map to TRBD1. V lost 4 bases and J lost 7; bases outside the gene matches: 6. Germline V gene lookup returns CDR1 SGHTA and CDR2 FQGTGA. This CDR3 spans 14 amino acids. CDR3 sequence: CASSSGDRENTQYF. CDR3 bases: TGTGCCAGCAGCTCCGGGGACAGGGAGAATACGCAGTATTTT.

The rearrangement joins TRBV4-1 to TRBJ1-2; no definite D call. This CDR3 has 15 residues. Between the trimmed V and J ends, which lost 1 base and 1 base, there was a span of 10 bases. The V gene's germline CDR1 is MGHRA and CDR2 YSYEKL. The CDR3 sequence: CASSQARDGNYGYTF. CDR3 DNA sequence: TGCGCCAGCAGCCAAGCTCGAGACGGTAACTATGGCTACACCTTC.

The V call is TRBV5-1, the J call TRBJ2-6; the D gene could be TRBD1 or TRBD2 (7 bases each). This CDR3 is 23 amino acids long. Trimming removed 0 bases from V and 0 bases from J, with 28 bases in between. From germline, CDR1 is SGHRS and CDR2 YFSETQ. The CDR3 sequence is CASSLAPDKGGGGVNSGANVLTF. CDR3 in DNA: TGCGCCAGCAGCTTGGCCCCGGATAAAGGGGGCGGGGGTGTAAACTCTGGGGCCAACGTCCTGACTTTC.

The gene calls are TRBV5-1 and TRBJ1-2; 11 positions match TRBD1. The junction had 1 base not matched to a gene; V was cut back by 2 bases and J by 4 bases. The germline V gene has CDR1 SGHRS and CDR2 YFSETQ. The length of the CDR3 is 14 residues. The CDR3 sequence is CASSFGQGAYGYTF. CDR3 DNA: TGCGCCAGCAGCTTTGGACAGGGGGCCTATGGCTACACCTTC. The full variable domain, rest sourced from reference TRBV5-1 and TRBJ1-2, is KAGVTQTPRYLIKTRGQQVTLSCSPISGHRSVSWYQQTPGQGLQFLFEYFSETQRNKGNFPGRFSGRQFSNSRSEMNVSTLELGDSALYLCASSFGQGAYGYTFGSGTRLTVV.

The V gene is TRBV19, the J gene TRBJ2-1, with D perhaps TRBD1 (6 bases). The CDR3 totals 13 residues. Trimming took 0 bases from V and 9 from J, leaving 9 bases between them. Per germline, CDR1 LNHDA and CDR2 SQIVND (reference sequence). The CDR3: CASSIEGAGEQFF. CDR3 in DNA: TGTGCCAGTAGTATAGAGGGGGCGGGTGAGCAGTTCTTC. The full variable domain, completed using reference TRBV19 and TRBJ2-1, is DGGITQSPKYLFRKEGQNVTLSCEQNLNHDAMYWYRQDPGQGLRLIYYSQIVNDFQKGDIAEGYSVSREKKESFPLTVTSAQKNPTAFYLCASSIEGAGEQFFGPGTRLTVL.

J is TRBJ1-2 and V is TRBV4-1; D may be TRBD1 (5 bases). V was shortened by 0 bases and J by 3 bases, with 11 bases between the two germline ends. Germline assignment: CDR1 MGHRA and CDR2 YSYEKL. This CDR3 is built from 15 residues. In DNA, the CDR3 is TGCGCCAGCAGCCAAGAGACGGGGGGGGACTATGGCTACACCTTC. As protein: CASSQETGGDYGYTF.

The chain couples TRBV6-5 to TRBJ2-1; TRBD2 matches at 10 bases. CDR1 and CDR2 (germline): MNHEY, SVGAGI. This CDR3 spans 13 amino acids. The V gene end was trimmed by 10 bases and the J gene end by 6 bases; junction bases not matched to a gene: 6. The CDR3 loop reads CATKREGFNEQFF. The CDR3, as DNA: TGTGCCACAAAGCGGGAGGGGTTCAATGAGCAGTTCTTC.

This rearrangement joins TRBV5-6 to TRBJ1-4; 8 bases map to TRBD1. V lost 1 base to trimming and J lost 2 bases; unmatched junction nucleotides: 4. CDR1 is SGHDT, CDR2 YYEEEE, per germline. This CDR3 spans 16 amino acids. The CDR3 DNA sequence: TGTGCCAGCAGCTTGCAGGGGGCGAGCACTAATGAAAAACTGTTTTTT. It is translated as CASSLQGASTNEKLFF. The variable domain in full, completed from reference TRBV5-6 and TRBJ1-4, reads DAGVTQSPTHLIKTRGQQVTLRCSPKSGHDTVSWYQQALGQGPQFIFQYYEEEERQRGNFPDRFSGHQFPNYSSELNVNALLLGDSALYLCASSLQGASTNEKLFFGSGTQLSVL.

This chain uses TRBV5-1 with TRBJ2-7; the match to TRBD1 covers 7 bases. Germline V gives CDR1 SGHRS, CDR2 YFSETQ. This CDR3 is built from 12 residues. Trimming removed 4 bases from V and 3 bases from J; junction bases left unmatched: 1. For the CDR3, the DNA is TGCGCCAGCAGCGACAGGGACTACGAGCAGTACTTC. Protein product: CASSDRDYEQYF.

Here the CDR3 reads CATSRDLRGIPYEQYF. The DNA of the CDR3 is TGTGCCACCAGCAGAGATCTCCGCGGGATCCCCTACGAGCAGTACTTC. The gene calls are TRBV15 and TRBJ2-7; a weak D match, TRBD2 (6 bases). This CDR3 is built from 16 residues. V dropped 0 bases and J dropped 2 bases, with 14 bases sitting between them. The germline CDR1 and CDR2 sequences are LNHNV and YYDKDF (reference sequence).

In DNA, the CDR3 is TGTGCCAGTAGGTTGGGAGAATCCAGGGGTGAGCAGTTCTTC. This codes for CASRLGESRGEQFF. The chain employs TRBV19 and TRBJ2-1; tentative D call: TRBD1 (6 bases). The CDR3 is 14 amino acids. Per germline, CDR1 LNHDA and CDR2 SQIVND (reference sequence). V gave up 6 bases and J gave up 9 bases, with 18 bases separating them.

The V call is TRBV10-1, the J call TRBJ2-1; 15 positions match TRBD2. This CDR3 has 16 amino acids. Germline CDR1 reads WNHNN; CDR2 reads SYGVQD (reference sequence). V lost 7 bases to trimming and J lost 7 bases; unmatched junction nucleotides: 8. This CDR3 is CASTPGLAGGRNEQFF. The CDR3 coding sequence is TGCGCCAGCACTCCTGGACTAGCGGGAGGGAGAAATGAGCAGTTCTTC.

The chain uses TRBV30 and TRBJ1-1; D might be TRBD1 (6 bases). The V end was cut by 3 bases, the J end by 5 bases, with 13 bases between. Germline V gives CDR1 GTSNPN, CDR2 SVGIG (reference sequence). This CDR3 spans 13 amino acids. The CDR3 DNA reads TGTGCCTGGAGATTACAGGGATGGACTGAAGCTTTCTTT. It codes for CAWRLQGWTEAFF. The whole variable domain, remainder taken from reference TRBV30 and TRBJ1-1, is SQTIHQWPATLVQPVGSPLSLECTVEGTSNPNLYWYRQAAGRGLQLLFYSVGIGQISSEVPQNLSASRPQDRQFILSSKKLLLSDSGFYLCAWRLQGWTEAFFGQGTRLTVV.

This clone is a singleton in its sample. This chain links TRBV5-1 with TRBJ2-3; tentative D call: TRBD1 (7 bases). Per germline, CDR1 SGHRS and CDR2 YFSETQ. The ends were cut back, 1 base at V and 2 bases at J, with 14 bases in the middle. The CDR3 contains 16 residues. The DNA of the CDR3 is TGCGCCAGCAGCTTGTTCGACAGGGACTCCACAGATACGCAGTATTTT. Protein sequence: CASSLFDRDSTDTQYF.

A single count supports this clone. CDR3 in amino acids: CASRRSGTGGLYNEQFF. The CDR3 DNA reads TGCGCCAGCAGACGTTCCGGGACAGGGGGACTCTACAATGAGCAGTTCTTC. V gene TRBV5-1 combines with J gene TRBJ2-1; 11 nucleotides line up with TRBD1. The CDR3 spans 17 residues. Germline trimming cut 5 bases from V and 3 bases from J; bases unmatched to any gene: 10. The germline gives CDR1 SGHRS, CDR2 YFSETQ.

V usage is TRBV28 and J usage is TRBJ2-7, with D perhaps matching TRBD1 (6 bases). Germline V gives CDR1 MDHEN, CDR2 SYDVKM. The length of the CDR3 is 14 residues. V was shortened by 6 bases and J by 3 bases, with 15 bases between the two germline ends. The CDR3 protein is CASSPRTTGYEQYF. CDR3 sequence (DNA): TGTGCCAGCAGCCCGAGAACGACAGGCTACGAGCAGTACTTC.

The chain couples TRBV5-1 to TRBJ2-2, with 10 nucleotides matching TRBD1. V lost 3 bases, J lost 3 bases, and 2 bases stayed unmatched. Germline CDR1 reads SGHRS; CDR2 reads YFSETQ. The CDR3 is 15 residues long. The CDR3 region is CASSSTGGDTGELFF. For the CDR3, the DNA is TGCGCCAGCAGCTCGACAGGGGGCGACACCGGGGAGCTGTTTTTT.

Worth noting for this clone: Other DNA sequences in the same sample also yield this CDR3. The V gene is TRBV11-2, the J gene TRBJ2-2; 8 bases agree with TRBD2. In germline, CDR1 is SGHAT, CDR2 FQNNGV. V was pared by 3 bases and J by 2 bases, with 2 bases of the junction left unmatched. CDR3 size: 15 residues. CDR3 region: CASSFLAGNTGELFF. CDR3 sequence (DNA): TGTGCCAGCAGCTTTCTAGCGGGTAACACCGGGGAGCTGTTTTTT.

This chain connects TRBV27 to TRBJ2-7; possible D gene TRBD2, 6 bases. From germline, CDR1 is MNHEY and CDR2 SMNVEV (reference sequence). V was shortened by 2 bases and J by 3 bases, with 14 bases between the two germline ends. The CDR3 loop spans 15 amino acids. For the CDR3, the DNA is TGTGCCAGCAGTTTACGGGGGTCCTATTTCTACGAGCAGTACTTC. Protein sequence: CASSLRGSYFYEQYF.

The chain carries TRBV28 and TRBJ2-1, with TRBD1 identical over 10 bases. J gave up 10 bases and V 5 bases, and 14 bases lay outside the gene matches. The CDR3 covers 16 residues. Germline CDR1 is MDHEN and CDR2 is SYDVKM. The CDR3 reads CASSAPGQGPPLEQFF. In DNA form, the CDR3 reads TGTGCCAGCAGTGCACCGGGACAGGGGCCCCCTCTCGAGCAGTTCTTC.

DNA for the CDR3: TGTGCCACCAGCAGAGCCGGGACACAGCCCTATCAGCCCCAGCATTTT. As protein: CATSRAGTQPYQPQHF. This chain links TRBV15 with TRBJ1-5, with D possibly being TRBD1 (6 bases). The CDR3 spans 16 residues. Germline V gives CDR1 LNHNV, CDR2 YYDKDF (reference sequence). V was cut by 1 base and J by 5 bases, with 15 bases left in between.

The rearrangement links TRBV5-4 to TRBJ1-5; 7 nucleotides align to TRBD1. The CDR3 sequence is 13 residues long. The junction had 9 bases not matched to a gene; V was cut back by 10 bases and J by 5 bases. In germline, CDR1 is SGHNT, CDR2 YYREEE (reference sequence). In nucleotides, the CDR3 is TGTGCCGGGAGGGGGCACGGCGATCAGCCCCAGCATTTT. This gives the protein CAGRGHGDQPQHF.

The chain carries TRBV29-1 and TRBJ1-1; 7 nucleotides line up with TRBD1. After removal of 5 bases from V and 3 bases from J, the junction contained 6 bases not matched to a gene. Germline CDR1 reads SQVTM; CDR2 reads ANQGSEA. CDR3 length: 13 amino acids. The CDR3 here is CSVSTGADTEAFF. DNA of the CDR3: TGCAGCGTTTCCACAGGGGCCGACACTGAAGCTTTCTTT.

The rearrangement uses TRBV19 and TRBJ1-5; 7 bases are shared with TRBD1. The germline gives CDR1 LNHDA, CDR2 SQIVND (reference sequence). Germline trimming cut 5 bases from V and 0 bases from J; bases unmatched to any gene: 4. CDR3 length: 15 residues. The CDR3 here is CASSREGASNQPQHF. CDR3 DNA sequence: TGTGCCAGTAGTCGAGAGGGGGCTAGCAATCAGCCCCAGCATTTT.

This clone has a single count. CDR3 sequence: CASSSLAGVQETQYF. CDR3 DNA: TGTGCCAGCAGCTCACTAGCGGGAGTCCAAGAGACCCAGTACTTC. This sequence joins TRBV7-8 and TRBJ2-5, with TRBD2 matching 11 bases. V trimming: 4 bases; J trimming: 1 base; junction bases outside the gene matches: 2. The germline CDR1 and CDR2 sequences are SGHVS and FQNEAQ. The CDR3 has 15 residues.

This chain links TRBV7-3 with TRBJ2-5, with 9 bases fitting TRBD2. Trimming removed 4 bases from V and 5 bases from J; junction bases left unmatched: 8. Germline V gives CDR1 SGHTA, CDR2 FQGTGA. The CDR3 consists of 15 residues. CDR3 sequence: CASSSVAGEIETQYF. The DNA for the CDR3 is TGTGCCAGCAGCTCCGTAGCGGGAGAGATTGAGACCCAGTACTTC.